The 25 T cell receptor beta chains given below trace back to one sample, sequenced in a study of blood T cells in healthy people across ages. Together with a sample-barcoded 5' primer, a J-beta primer mix was included in a second PCR lasting 7 to 11 cycles. Each CDR3 protein gets one entry after TCRdb re-called the 5' RACE reads with MiXCR. The repertoire holds more than 600,000 distinct CDR3 sequences, with about 25% as singletons. This same sample was also taken into another study, of T cells of mothers and their children.

Sequenced material: blood. The source of these receptors is a boy younger than 18 in good health.

This chain links TRBV28 with TRBJ2-2; a weak D match, TRBD2 (6 bases). Germline CDR1 MDHEN, CDR2 SYDVKM. Deletions cut 10 bases from V and 4 bases from J, with 7 bases between. There are 11 residues in the CDR3. CDR3 residues: CATGSTGELFF. The CDR3 coding sequence is TGTGCCACCGGGAGCACCGGGGAGCTGTTTTTT.

Concerning this clonotype: One end of the junction varies from germline; a read error may be responsible. V gene TRBV12-3 or TRBV12-4 combines with J gene TRBJ1-5; no clear D gene. CDR3 length: 13 residues. This chain's CDR3 is CASSWGPNQPQQF. The CDR3 DNA is TGTGCCAGCAGCTGGGGTCCTAATCAGCCCCAGCAATTT.

In its sample, this clonotype was seen many times. The chain carries TRBV11-2 and TRBJ1-5; perhaps TRBD1 as D (5 bases). Per germline, CDR1 SGHAT and CDR2 FQNNGV. The CDR3 is 14 amino acids. Trimming took off 5 bases at V and 2 bases at J, with 10 bases between the two ends. The CDR3 reads CASSPVGGNQPQHF. The CDR3 DNA follows: TGTGCCAGCAGCCCTGTAGGGGGCAATCAGCCCCAGCATTTT. The entire variable domain, with the rest obtained from reference TRBV11-2 and TRBJ1-5, is as follows: EAGVAQSPRYKIIEKRQSVAFWCNPISGHATLYWYQQILGQGPKLLIQFQNNGVVDDSQLPKDRFSAERLKGVDSTLKIQPAKLEDSAVYLCASSPVGGNQPQHFGDGTRLSIL.

This clonotype was seen a handful of times. The V gene is TRBV9, the J gene TRBJ2-7; D uncertain. CDR3 size: 13 residues. Trimming took off 1 base at V and 7 bases at J, with 12 bases between the two ends. From germline, CDR1 is SGDLS and CDR2 YYNGEE. This CDR3 is CASSVKRLREQYF. The CDR3 DNA reads as TGTGCCAGCAGCGTAAAGAGGTTGAGGGAGCAGTACTTC.

This sequence joins TRBV20-1 and TRBJ2-5; TRBD2 matches at 8 bases. The germline V gene has CDR1 DFQATT and CDR2 SNEGSKA (reference sequence). This CDR3 has 16 amino acids. Trimming removed 0 bases from V and 2 bases from J; junction bases left unmatched: 8. DNA for the CDR3: TGCAGTGCTAGAGATTTACGAGCGGGGGTGCAAGAGACCCAGTACTTC. This sequence encodes CSARDLRAGVQETQYF.

The chain combines TRBV7-2 with TRBJ1-2, with TRBD1 as a possible D gene (6 bases). The CDR3 runs to 14 residues. V gave up 6 bases and J gave up 0 bases, with 11 bases separating them. Germline V lookup: CDR1 SGHTA, CDR2 FQGNSA. The CDR3 reads CASSSDSSNYGYTF. The CDR3 nucleotides read TGTGCCAGCAGTTCGGACAGTTCTAACTATGGCTACACCTTC.

The chain carries TRBV7-9 and TRBJ2-5; possibly TRBD2 for D (5 bases). Germline V lookup: CDR1 SEHNR, CDR2 FQNEAQ (reference sequence). V lost 0 bases and J lost 5, with 13 bases in between. The length of the CDR3 is 15 residues. CDR3 amino acids: CASSLARGFSETQYF. The CDR3 nucleotides read TGTGCCAGCAGCTTAGCGCGCGGGTTTTCGGAGACCCAGTACTTC.

The V and J genes are TRBV9 and TRBJ2-1; unclear D gene. Germline CDR1 reads SGDLS; CDR2 reads YYNGEE. Trimming stripped 3 bases from V and 8 bases from J, with 12 bases between. The CDR3 sequence is 13 residues long. In DNA, the CDR3 is TGTGCCAGCAGCGGATCAGGACCCTATGAGCAGTTCTTC. As protein: CASSGSGPYEQFF.

The genes are TRBV9 and TRBJ2-1; D is perhaps TRBD1 (6 bases). Germline V gene sequence: CDR1 SGDLS, CDR2 YYNGEE. The CDR3 has 15 amino acids. Trimming cost V 4 bases and J 4 bases, with 15 bases left between them. CDR3 in amino acids: CASSPGQSLYNEQFF. CDR3 sequence (DNA): TGTGCCAGCAGCCCCGGACAGAGCTTATACAATGAGCAGTTCTTC.

The table lists this clonotype with a few counts. The chain links TRBV7-3 to TRBJ1-1; the match to TRBD1 covers 11 bases. CDR1 and CDR2 from the germline V gene are SGHTA and FQGTGA. V gave up 5 bases and J gave up 5 bases; unmatched junction bases: 22. This CDR3 has 20 amino acids. In DNA form, the CDR3 reads TGTGCCAGCAGCCGGAGGGGTCGGGACAGGGGGGTAGCGGTCCCAACTGAAGCTTTCTTT. It yields the protein CASSRRGRDRGVAVPTEAFF.

The chain couples TRBV6-2 or TRBV6-3 to TRBJ2-4, with a tentative D call TRBD1 (6 bases). Trimming shortened V by 9 bases and J by 8 bases, and 17 bases separated the two germline ends. The germline CDR1 and CDR2 sequences are MNHEY and SVGEGT. The CDR3 has 13 residues. CDR3 sequence: CASQGLGGDIQYF. The DNA for the CDR3 is TGTGCCAGTCAAGGGCTAGGGGGAGACATTCAGTACTTC.

This clonotype came up a few times. This chain connects TRBV28 to TRBJ2-5, with D unresolved. Per germline, CDR1 MDHEN and CDR2 SYDVKM. The CDR3 is 15 amino acids. V was shortened by 7 bases and J by 4 bases, with 19 bases between the two germline ends. The CDR3 coding sequence is TGTGCCAGCATCCCAAGGATCCTCGCAGCAGAGACCCAGTACTTC. This encodes CASIPRILAAETQYF. Full variable domain (rest looked up from reference TRBV28 and TRBJ2-5): DVKVTQSSRYLVKRTGEKVFLECVQDMDHENMFWYRQDPGLGLRLIYFSYDVKMKEKGDIPEGYSVSREKKERFSLILESASTNQTSMYLCASIPRILAAETQYFGPGTRLLVL.

This clonotype has only a few counts. The chain has TRBV2 and TRBJ1-4; D remains unclear. V was shortened by 8 bases and J by 10 bases, with 20 bases between the two germline ends. Germline V lookup: CDR1 SNHLY, CDR2 FYNNEI. This CDR3 is built from 14 residues. DNA of the CDR3: TGTGCCAGCCAGGAAAAAGGTCTACGGGGAAAACTGTTTTTT. Protein: CASQEKGLRGKLFF.

This rearrangement joins TRBV18 to TRBJ2-6; TRBD1 aligns across 10 bases. CDR1 and CDR2 from the germline V gene are KGHSH and LQKENI. After removal of 3 bases from V and 2 bases from J, the junction contained 4 bases not matched to a gene. This CDR3 has 17 residues. CDR3 loop: CASSPYDRGPGANVLTF. In DNA, the CDR3 is TGTGCCAGCTCACCGTATGACAGGGGGCCTGGGGCCAACGTCCTGACTTTC.

This clonotype has only a few counts. V and J are TRBV12-3 or TRBV12-4 and TRBJ2-5; perhaps TRBD2 as D (6 bases). V dropped 5 bases and J dropped 4 bases, with 17 bases sitting between them. The CDR3 contains 15 residues. This chain's CDR3 is CASSPSTSLIETQYF. The CDR3 DNA reads TGTGCCAGCAGTCCCTCGACTAGTCTGATAGAGACCCAGTACTTC.

This clonotype was recorded a few times. The genes are TRBV6-2 or TRBV6-3 and TRBJ2-2, with D maybe TRBD2 (6 bases). This CDR3 comprises 20 residues. V was trimmed by 1 base and J by 3 bases, leaving 24 bases between them. The germline V gene has CDR1 MNHEY and CDR2 SVGEGT. The CDR3 DNA is TGTGCCAGCAGTTACTTCCGGGACTTGCTTCATGGGTGGGACACCGGGGAGCTGTTTTTT. Protein product: CASSYFRDLLHGWDTGELFF.

The sample holds a few counts of this clonotype. This chain connects TRBV7-3 to TRBJ2-5; no clear D. The J call is in doubt because the DNA end fits TRBJ2-7 better. This CDR3 has 13 residues. CDR1 and CDR2 (germline): SGHTA, FQGTGA. The CDR3 protein is CASSLTLMSEQYF. CDR3 DNA sequence: TGTGCCAGCAGCTTAACACTAATGAGCGAGCAGTACTTC.

This clonotype has a handful of counts. The rearrangement uses TRBV20-1 and TRBJ2-7, with D unresolved. Trimming took off 5 bases at V and 2 bases at J, with 13 bases between the two ends. Germline CDR1 DFQATT, CDR2 SNEGSKA (reference sequence). The CDR3 extends over 13 amino acids. The CDR3 loop reads CSARRSSTYEQYF. The CDR3 DNA is TGCAGTGCTCGAAGGTCCAGTACCTACGAGCAGTACTTC.

This clonotype came up many times. This chain's CDR3 is CASQGTLNSYEQYF. The CDR3 nucleotides are TGTGCCAGCCAGGGGACTCTCAACTCCTACGAGCAGTACTTC. V usage is TRBV12-3 or TRBV12-4 and J usage is TRBJ2-7, with D possibly being TRBD1 or TRBD2 (6 bases each). The CDR3 covers 14 residues. The V gene lost 8 bases and the J gene lost 0 bases, with 14 bases spanning the gap.

The V gene is TRBV9, the J gene TRBJ1-6; D perhaps matches TRBD1 (6 bases). Trimming took off 2 bases at V and 1 base at J, with 13 bases between the two ends. The CDR3 covers 17 residues. CDR1 is SGDLS and CDR2 is YYNGEE in the germline V gene. CDR3 residues: CASSVEGVSSYNSPLHF. The CDR3 bases are TGTGCCAGCAGCGTTGAGGGGGTATCTTCCTATAATTCACCCCTCCACTTT.

This clonotype was counted a few times. The chain carries TRBV5-1 and TRBJ2-3; the D is unclear. Germline V gives CDR1 SGHRS, CDR2 YFSETQ. The CDR3 totals 15 residues. Trimming took off 4 bases at V and 2 bases at J, with 14 bases between the two ends. The CDR3 reads CASSPNALYTDTQYF. CDR3 bases: TGCGCCAGCAGCCCGAACGCCCTCTACACAGATACGCAGTATTTT.

This clonotype was seen more than once but under ten times. V usage is TRBV6-5 and J usage is TRBJ2-5; 12 bases map to TRBD1. CDR1 is MNHEY and CDR2 is SVGAGI in the germline V gene. The CDR3 covers 15 residues. V trimming: 4 bases; J trimming: 7 bases; junction bases outside the gene matches: 7. The CDR3 is CASSSGDRGPGTQYF. CDR3 nucleotide sequence: TGTGCCAGCAGTTCCGGGGACAGGGGGCCAGGGACCCAGTACTTC.

The genes are TRBV7-8 and TRBJ2-1; 11 bases map to TRBD2. The V segment lost 3 bases and the J segment 6 bases; nucleotides outside the gene matches: 7. Germline CDR1 and CDR2: SGHVS and FQNEAQ. The CDR3 is made up of 16 amino acids. CDR3: CASSFPLAGGSNEQFF. In DNA, the CDR3 is TGTGCCAGCAGCTTTCCCCTAGCGGGGGGAAGCAATGAGCAGTTCTTC.

V is TRBV5-1 and J is TRBJ1-2; D perhaps matches TRBD1 (6 bases). The CDR3 length is 13 residues. The V end lost 1 base, the J end lost 7 bases, and 11 bases lay between the germline ends. The germline CDR1 and CDR2 sequences are SGHRS and YFSETQ. CDR3 coding DNA: TGCGCCAGCAGCTTGCAACAGGGATTTGGCTACACCTTC. Its translation: CASSLQQGFGYTF.

The chain carries TRBV25-1 and TRBJ1-3, with a possible D match to TRBD1 (5 bases). This CDR3 is built from 18 residues. Per germline, CDR1 MGHDK and CDR2 SYGVNS. V was pared by 2 bases and J by 2 bases, with 19 bases between. CDR3 nucleotides: TGTGCCAGCAGTGAAATTTTTGGGACGAAGAAAACTGGAAACACCATATATTTT. Translating it yields CASSEIFGTKKTGNTIYF.